This T cell receptor (beta chain) was captured by sequencing in a study of T cells in Graves' hyperthyroidism and ophthalmopathy. The CDR3 regions of TCR beta were amplified from RNA transcripts. During a first-round RT-PCR of the TCR CDR3, the HTBI primer set was used. TCRdb reprocessed the multiplex PCR reads via MiXCR and lists one record per CDR3 protein. Here the sample spans roughly 580,000 distinct CDR3 sequences, about 43% being singletons. Diagnosis relied on clinical symptoms, serum thyroxine and TRAb, thyroid ultrasound and orbital computed tomography. Study-level results: Peripheral blood also featured most of the thyroid clonotypes expanded above 0.001.

As to this clonotype: Its matching antigen is unknown.

The junction had 5 bases not matched to a gene; V was cut back by 2 bases and J by 4 bases. The germline CDR1 and CDR2 sequences are SGHTA and FQGTGA. The CDR3 length is 18 residues. This receptor was obtained from a woman aged 18-35 years with Graves' hyperthyroidism. The sequenced sample was peripheral blood or thyroid tissue (not recorded which). The rearrangement links TRBV7-3 to TRBJ2-2; 15 bases are shared with TRBD2. The CDR3 DNA reads TGTGCCAGCAGCTTAGGGGGACTAGCGGGAGGTGGCACCGGGGAGCTGTTTTTT. Translation: CASSLGGLAGGGTGELFF.